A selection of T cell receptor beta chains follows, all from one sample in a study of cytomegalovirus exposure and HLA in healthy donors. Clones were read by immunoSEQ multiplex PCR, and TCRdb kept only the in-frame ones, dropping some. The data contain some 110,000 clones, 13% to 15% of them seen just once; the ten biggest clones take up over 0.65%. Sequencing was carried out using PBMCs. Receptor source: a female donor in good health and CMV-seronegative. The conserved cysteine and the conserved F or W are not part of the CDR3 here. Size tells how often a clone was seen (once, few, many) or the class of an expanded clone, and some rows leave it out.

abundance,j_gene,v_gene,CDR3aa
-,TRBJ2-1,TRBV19,ASSIVTGWADEQF
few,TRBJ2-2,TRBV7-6,ASSLVVGPTDGELF
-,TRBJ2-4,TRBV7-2,ASSPWTGNLNIQY
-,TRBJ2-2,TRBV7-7,ASSSRLARDTGELF
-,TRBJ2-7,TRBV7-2,ASSQRAGYEQY
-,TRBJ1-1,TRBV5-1,ASSKKDPGQKNTEAF
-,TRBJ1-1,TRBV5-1,ASSLAGGRGTEAF
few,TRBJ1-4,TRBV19,ASSDGGRTTNEKLF
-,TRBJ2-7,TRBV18,ASSPFRDEQY
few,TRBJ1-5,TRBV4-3,ASSQFAVDNQPQH
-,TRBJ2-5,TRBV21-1,ASSKAGTTHQETQY
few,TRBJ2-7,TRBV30,AWSLASYEQY
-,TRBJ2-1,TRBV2,ASSGMGAGSYNEQF
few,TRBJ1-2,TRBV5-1,ASTEFEHPSINYGYT
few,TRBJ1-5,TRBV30,AWSKYQDRDQPQH
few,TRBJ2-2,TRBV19,ASRRQGAAGELF
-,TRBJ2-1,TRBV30,AWSPGGGEQF
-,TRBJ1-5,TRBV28,ASSLSPRNQPQH
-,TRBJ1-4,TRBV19,ASRDRVDEKLF
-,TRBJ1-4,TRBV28,ASSLPRGAATNEKLF
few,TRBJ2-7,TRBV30,AWSGRQGVLWEQY
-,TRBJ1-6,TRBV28,ASSLPGTGGFGSPLH
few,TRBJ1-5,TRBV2,ASSDIDRASNQPQH
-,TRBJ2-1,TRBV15,ATSREGPSAVSEQF
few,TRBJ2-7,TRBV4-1,ASSQGDRDTYEQY
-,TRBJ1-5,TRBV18,ASSPVGGQGNQPQH
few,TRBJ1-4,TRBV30,AWSVLTNRQLNEKLF
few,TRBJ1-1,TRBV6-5,ASMLGSNTEAF
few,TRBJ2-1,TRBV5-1,ASSLGSGGSYNEQF
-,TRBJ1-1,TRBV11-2,AVKSRGEGFRTEAF
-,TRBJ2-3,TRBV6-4,ASSLRQGADTQY
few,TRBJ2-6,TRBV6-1,ASSSGFSGANVLT
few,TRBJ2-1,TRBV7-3,ASSLIAGAVNEQF
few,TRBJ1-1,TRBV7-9,ASSFRTGGHTEAF
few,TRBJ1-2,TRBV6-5,ASRDADRVNGYT
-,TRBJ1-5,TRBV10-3,AISEGGEGGQPQH
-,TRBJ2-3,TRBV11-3,ASSLDGPGVGTDTQY
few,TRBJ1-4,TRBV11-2,ASSNRVGFEKLF
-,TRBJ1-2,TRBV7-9,ASSLSANYGYT
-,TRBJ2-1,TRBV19,ASKEREKWNEQF
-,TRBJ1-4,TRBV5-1,ASSYRGLSATNEKLF
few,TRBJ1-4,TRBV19,ASSKGRQPATNEKLF
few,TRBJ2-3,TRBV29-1,SLAGSPAGDTQY
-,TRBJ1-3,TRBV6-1,ASSGPRGGGSGNTIY
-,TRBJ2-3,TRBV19,ASSQTRTDTQY
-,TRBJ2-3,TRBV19,ASSIRGQAVTDTQY
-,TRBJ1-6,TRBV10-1,ASSESGDNSPLH
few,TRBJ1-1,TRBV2,ASMSVTEAF
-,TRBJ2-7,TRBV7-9,ASSSTGTGRDEQY
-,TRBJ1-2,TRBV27,ASGRRETPGGYT
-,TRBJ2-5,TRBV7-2,ASSLATRTTQY
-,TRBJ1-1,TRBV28,ASSFAGRGEAF
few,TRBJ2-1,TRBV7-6,ASSLVGTSRNNEQF
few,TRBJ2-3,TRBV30,AWSVRGTGVTDTQY